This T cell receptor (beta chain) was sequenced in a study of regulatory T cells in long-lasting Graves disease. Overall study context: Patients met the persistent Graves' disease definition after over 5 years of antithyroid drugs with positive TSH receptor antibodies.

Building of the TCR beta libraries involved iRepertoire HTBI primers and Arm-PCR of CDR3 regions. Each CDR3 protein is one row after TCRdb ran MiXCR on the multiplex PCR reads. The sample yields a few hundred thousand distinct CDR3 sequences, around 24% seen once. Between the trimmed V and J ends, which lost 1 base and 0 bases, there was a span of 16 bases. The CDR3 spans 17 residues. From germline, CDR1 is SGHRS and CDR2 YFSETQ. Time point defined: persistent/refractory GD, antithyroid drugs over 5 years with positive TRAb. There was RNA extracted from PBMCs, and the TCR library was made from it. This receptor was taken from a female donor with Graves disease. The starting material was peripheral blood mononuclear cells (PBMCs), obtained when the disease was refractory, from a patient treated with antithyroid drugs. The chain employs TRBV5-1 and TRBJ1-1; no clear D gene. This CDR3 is CASSLISPARMNTEAFF. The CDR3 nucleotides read TGCGCCAGCAGCTTGATCAGCCCAGCGAGAATGAACACTGAAGCTTTCTTT.